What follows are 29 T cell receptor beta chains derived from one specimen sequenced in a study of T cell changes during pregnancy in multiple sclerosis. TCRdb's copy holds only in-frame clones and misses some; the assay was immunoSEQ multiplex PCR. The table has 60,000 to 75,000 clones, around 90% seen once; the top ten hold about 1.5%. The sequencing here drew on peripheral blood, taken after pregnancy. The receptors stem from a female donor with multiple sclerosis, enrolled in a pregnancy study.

As DNA, the CDR3 is TGCGCCAGCAGCTTGCTAGCAGGGGGTTGGTCTGAAGCTTTCTTT. This sequence encodes CASSLLAGGWSEAFF. V is TRBV5-1 and J is TRBJ1-1; 7 bases line up with TRBD1. In germline, CDR1 is SGHRS, CDR2 YFSETQ. V lost 1 base, J lost 6 bases, and 9 bases stayed unmatched. This CDR3 is built from 15 residues.

CDR3 in DNA: TGTGCCAGCAGTCCCGGACAGGGGGTTCAGCCCCAGCATTTT. This translates into CASSPGQGVQPQHF. This rearrangement joins TRBV27 to TRBJ1-5, with 10 bases lining up with TRBD1. This CDR3 has 14 amino acids. V gave up 5 bases and J gave up 6 bases; unmatched junction bases: 4. Germline V gives CDR1 MNHEY, CDR2 SMNVEV (reference sequence).

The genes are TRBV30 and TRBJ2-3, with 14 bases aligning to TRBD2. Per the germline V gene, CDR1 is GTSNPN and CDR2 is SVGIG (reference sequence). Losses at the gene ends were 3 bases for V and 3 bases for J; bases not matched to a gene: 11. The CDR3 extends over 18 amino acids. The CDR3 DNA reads TGTGCCTGGAGGGCGGGGACTAGCGGGAGTATTGGAACAGATACGCAGTATTTT. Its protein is CAWRAGTSGSIGTDTQYF. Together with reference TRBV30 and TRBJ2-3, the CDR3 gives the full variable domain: SQTIHQWPATLVQPVGSPLSLECTVEGTSNPNLYWYRQAAGRGLQLLFYSVGIGQISSEVPQNLSASRPQDRQFILSSKKLLLSDSGFYLCAWRAGTSGSIGTDTQYFGPGTRLTVL.

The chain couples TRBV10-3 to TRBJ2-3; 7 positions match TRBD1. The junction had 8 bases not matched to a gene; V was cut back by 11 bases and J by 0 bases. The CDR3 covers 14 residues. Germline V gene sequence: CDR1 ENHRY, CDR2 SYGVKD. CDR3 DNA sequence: TGTGCCGCCTGGACAGGCCGAAGCACAGATACGCAGTATTTT. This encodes CAAWTGRSTDTQYF.

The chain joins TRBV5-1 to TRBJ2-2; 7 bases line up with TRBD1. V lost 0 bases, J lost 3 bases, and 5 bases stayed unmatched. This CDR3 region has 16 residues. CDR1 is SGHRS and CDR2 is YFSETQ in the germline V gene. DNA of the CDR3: TGCGCCAGCAGCTTGGCCGAGACAGGGTACACCGGGGAGCTGTTTTTT. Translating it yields CASSLAETGYTGELFF.

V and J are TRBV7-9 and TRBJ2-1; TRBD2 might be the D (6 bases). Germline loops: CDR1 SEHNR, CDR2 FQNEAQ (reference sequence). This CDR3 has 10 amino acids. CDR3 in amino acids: CATPAGEQFF. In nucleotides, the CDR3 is TGTGCTACGCCGGCGGGGGAGCAGTTCTTC.

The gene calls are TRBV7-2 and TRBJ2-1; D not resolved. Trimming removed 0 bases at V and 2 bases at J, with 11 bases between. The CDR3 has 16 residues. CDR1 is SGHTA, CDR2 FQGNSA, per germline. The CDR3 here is CASSLARWATYNEQFF. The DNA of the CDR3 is TGTGCCAGCAGCTTAGCTCGCTGGGCCACCTACAATGAGCAGTTCTTC.

CDR3 sequence: CASTSGLAGLYEQYF. In DNA form, the CDR3 reads TGTGCCAGCACCTCCGGACTAGCGGGGCTCTACGAGCAGTACTTC. The rearrangement joins TRBV6-1 to TRBJ2-7, with 12 bases lining up with TRBD2. Germline-derived CDR1 and CDR2 are MNHNS and SASEGT. With V trimmed by 7 bases and J by 3 bases, 7 bases remained unmatched. The CDR3 has 15 amino acids.

The CDR3 DNA follows: TGTGCCAGTAGTTCCCGTACACCATATGGCTACACCTTC. Its translation is CASSSRTPYGYTF. The genes are TRBV19 and TRBJ1-2; D gene ambiguous. The CDR3 runs to 13 residues. The germline V and J ends were trimmed by 5 bases and 5 bases, with 12 bases remaining between them. Germline-derived CDR1 and CDR2 are LNHDA and SQIVND (reference sequence).

The chain's CDR3 is CASKDRAGEKLFF. The CDR3 region has the DNA TGTGCCAGCAAAGACAGGGCGGGGGAAAAACTGTTTTTT. This chain uses TRBV2 with TRBJ1-4, with 7 nucleotides matching TRBD1. The V gene end was trimmed by 7 bases and the J gene end by 8 bases; junction bases not matched to a gene: 7. Germline V gene data show CDR1 as SNHLY and CDR2 as FYNNEI. This CDR3 is 13 amino acids long.

DNA of the CDR3: TGTGCCAGCGCAGGGTCACTCAACAATGAGCAGTTCTTC. This sequence encodes CASAGSLNNEQFF. The rearrangement uses TRBV6-1 and TRBJ2-1; TRBD1 might be the D (5 bases). Germline CDR1 MNHNS, CDR2 SASEGT. The V and J ends lost 8 bases and 5 bases respectively, with 13 bases between them. The CDR3 is 13 amino acids.

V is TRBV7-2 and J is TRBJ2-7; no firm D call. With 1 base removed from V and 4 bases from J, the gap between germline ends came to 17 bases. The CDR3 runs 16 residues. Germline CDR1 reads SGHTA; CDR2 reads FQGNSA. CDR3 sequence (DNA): TGTGCCAGCAGCTTAGGTGTGGGCCCCACCTTTTACGAGCAGTACTTC. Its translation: CASSLGVGPTFYEQYF.

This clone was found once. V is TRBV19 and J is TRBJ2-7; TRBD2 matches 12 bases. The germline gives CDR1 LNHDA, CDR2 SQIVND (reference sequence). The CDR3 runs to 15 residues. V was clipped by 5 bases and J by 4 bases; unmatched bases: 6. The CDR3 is CASSPWTSGTYEQYF. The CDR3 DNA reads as TGTGCCAGTAGTCCTTGGACTAGCGGGACTTACGAGCAGTACTTC.

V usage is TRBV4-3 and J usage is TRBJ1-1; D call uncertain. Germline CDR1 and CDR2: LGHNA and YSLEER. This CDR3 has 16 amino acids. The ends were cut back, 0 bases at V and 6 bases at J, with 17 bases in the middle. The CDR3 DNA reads TGCGCCAGCAGCCAAGATGGGTTTGGGGAGAGGCCTGAAGCTTTCTTT. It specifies CASSQDGFGERPEAFF.

The chain's CDR3 is CASSLGDRGHEQYF. CDR3 DNA sequence: TGTGCCAGCAGCTTAGGGGACAGGGGCCACGAGCAGTACTTC. This chain links TRBV7-7 with TRBJ2-7, with 10 bases aligning to TRBD1. This CDR3 is built from 14 residues. With V trimmed by 1 base and J by 5 bases, 2 bases remained unmatched. CDR1 and CDR2 (germline): SSHAT, FNYEAQ (reference sequence).

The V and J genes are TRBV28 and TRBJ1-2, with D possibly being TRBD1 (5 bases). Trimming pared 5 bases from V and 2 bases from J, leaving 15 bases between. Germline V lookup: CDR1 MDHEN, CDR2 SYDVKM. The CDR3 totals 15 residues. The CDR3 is CASSVLVGGNYGYTF. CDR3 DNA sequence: TGTGCCAGCAGTGTGCTAGTGGGGGGGAACTATGGCTACACCTTC.

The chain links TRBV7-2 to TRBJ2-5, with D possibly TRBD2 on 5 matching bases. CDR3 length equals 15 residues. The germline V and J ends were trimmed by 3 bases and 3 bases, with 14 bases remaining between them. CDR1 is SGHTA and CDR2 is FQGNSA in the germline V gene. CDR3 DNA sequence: TGTGCCAGCAGCTTTCGGGAACGTTCCAAAGAGACCCAGTACTTC. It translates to CASSFRERSKETQYF.

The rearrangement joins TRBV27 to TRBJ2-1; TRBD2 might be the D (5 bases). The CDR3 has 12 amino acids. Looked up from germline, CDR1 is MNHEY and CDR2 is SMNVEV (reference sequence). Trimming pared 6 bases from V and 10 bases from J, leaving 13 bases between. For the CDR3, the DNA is TGTGCCAGCAGAGACCGGGGTGACGAGCAGTTCTTC. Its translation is CASRDRGDEQFF.

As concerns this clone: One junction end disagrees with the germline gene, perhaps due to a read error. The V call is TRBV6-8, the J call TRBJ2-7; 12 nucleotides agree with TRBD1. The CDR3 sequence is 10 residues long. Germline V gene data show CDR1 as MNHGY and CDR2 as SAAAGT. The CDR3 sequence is CARKGDRGRF. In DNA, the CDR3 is TGTGCCAGAAAGGGGGACAGGGGGCGCTTC.

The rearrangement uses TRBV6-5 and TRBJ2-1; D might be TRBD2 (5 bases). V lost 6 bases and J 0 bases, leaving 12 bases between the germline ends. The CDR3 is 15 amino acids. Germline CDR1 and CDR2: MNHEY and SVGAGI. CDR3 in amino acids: CASRQEGNSYNEQFF. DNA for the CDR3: TGTGCCAGCAGACAAGAGGGTAACTCCTACAATGAGCAGTTCTTC.

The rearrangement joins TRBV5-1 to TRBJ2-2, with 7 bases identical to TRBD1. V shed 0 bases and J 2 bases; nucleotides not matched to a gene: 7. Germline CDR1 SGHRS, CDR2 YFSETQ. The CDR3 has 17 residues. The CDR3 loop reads CASSLGSGTDNTGELFF. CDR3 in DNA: TGCGCCAGCAGCTTGGGATCAGGGACAGACAACACCGGGGAGCTGTTTTTT. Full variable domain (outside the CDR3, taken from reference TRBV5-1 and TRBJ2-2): KAGVTQTPRYLIKTRGQQVTLSCSPISGHRSVSWYQQTPGQGLQFLFEYFSETQRNKGNFPGRFSGRQFSNSRSEMNVSTLELGDSALYLCASSLGSGTDNTGELFFGEGSRLTVL.

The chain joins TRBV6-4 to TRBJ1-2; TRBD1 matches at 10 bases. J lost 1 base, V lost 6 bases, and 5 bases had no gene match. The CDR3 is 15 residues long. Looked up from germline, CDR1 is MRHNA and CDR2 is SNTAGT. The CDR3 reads CASSFGTGVNYGYTF. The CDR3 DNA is TGTGCCAGCAGCTTCGGGACAGGGGTTAACTATGGCTACACCTTC.

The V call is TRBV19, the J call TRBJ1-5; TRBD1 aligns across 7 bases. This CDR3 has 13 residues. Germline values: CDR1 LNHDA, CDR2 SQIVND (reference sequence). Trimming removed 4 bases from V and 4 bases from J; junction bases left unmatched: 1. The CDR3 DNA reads TGTGCCAGTAGTAGGGACAGTAATCAGCCCCAGCATTTT. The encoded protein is CASSRDSNQPQHF.

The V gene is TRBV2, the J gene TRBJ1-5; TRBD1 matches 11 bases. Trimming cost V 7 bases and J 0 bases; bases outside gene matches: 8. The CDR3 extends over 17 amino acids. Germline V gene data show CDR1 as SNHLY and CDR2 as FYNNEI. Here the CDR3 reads CASKGQGGKYSNQPQHF. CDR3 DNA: TGTGCCAGCAAGGGACAGGGGGGAAAATATAGCAATCAGCCCCAGCATTTT.

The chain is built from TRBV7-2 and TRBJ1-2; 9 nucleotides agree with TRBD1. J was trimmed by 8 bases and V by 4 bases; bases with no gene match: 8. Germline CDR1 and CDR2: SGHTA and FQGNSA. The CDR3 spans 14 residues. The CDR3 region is CASSSITGGRGYTF. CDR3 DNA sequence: TGTGCCAGCAGCTCCATTACAGGGGGCAGAGGCTACACCTTC.

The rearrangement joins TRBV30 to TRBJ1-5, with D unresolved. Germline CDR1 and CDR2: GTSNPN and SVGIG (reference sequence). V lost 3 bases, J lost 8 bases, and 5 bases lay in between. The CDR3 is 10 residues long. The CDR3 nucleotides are TGTGCCTGGAGAGAGGAGCCCCAGCATTTT. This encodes CAWREEPQHF.

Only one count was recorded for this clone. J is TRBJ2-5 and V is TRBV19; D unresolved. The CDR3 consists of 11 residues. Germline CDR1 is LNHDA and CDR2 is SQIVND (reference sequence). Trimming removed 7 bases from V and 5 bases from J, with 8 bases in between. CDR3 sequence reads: CASTSGETQYF. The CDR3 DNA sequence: TGTGCCAGTACGTCCGGGGAGACCCAGTACTTC.

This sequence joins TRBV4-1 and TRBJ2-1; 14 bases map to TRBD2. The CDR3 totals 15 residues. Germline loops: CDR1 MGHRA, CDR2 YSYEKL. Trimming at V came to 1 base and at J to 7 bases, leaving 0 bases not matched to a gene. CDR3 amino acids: CASSQGTSGRNEQFF. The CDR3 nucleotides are TGCGCCAGCAGCCAAGGGACTAGCGGGAGGAATGAGCAGTTCTTC.

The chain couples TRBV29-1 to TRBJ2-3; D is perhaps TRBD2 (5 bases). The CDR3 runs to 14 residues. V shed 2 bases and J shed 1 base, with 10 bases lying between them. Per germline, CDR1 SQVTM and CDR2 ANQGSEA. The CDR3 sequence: CSVESGPGTDTQYF. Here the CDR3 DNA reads TGCAGCGTTGAAAGCGGACCCGGCACAGATACGCAGTATTTT.